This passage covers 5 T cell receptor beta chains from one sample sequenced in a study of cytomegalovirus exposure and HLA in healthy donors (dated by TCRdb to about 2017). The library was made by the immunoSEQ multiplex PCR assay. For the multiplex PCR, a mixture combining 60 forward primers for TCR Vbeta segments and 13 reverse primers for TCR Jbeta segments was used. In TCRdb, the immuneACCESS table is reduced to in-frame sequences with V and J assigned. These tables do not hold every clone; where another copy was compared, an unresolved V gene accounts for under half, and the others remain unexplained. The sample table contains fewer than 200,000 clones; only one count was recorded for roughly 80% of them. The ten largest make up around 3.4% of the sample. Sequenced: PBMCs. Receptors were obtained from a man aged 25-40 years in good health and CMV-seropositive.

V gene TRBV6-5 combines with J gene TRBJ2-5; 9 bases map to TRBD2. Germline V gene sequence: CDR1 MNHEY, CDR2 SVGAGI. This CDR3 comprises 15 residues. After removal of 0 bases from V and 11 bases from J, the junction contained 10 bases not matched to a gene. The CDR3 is CASSYSRTAGGEQYF. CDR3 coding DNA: TGTGCCAGCAGTTACTCCCGGACGGCGGGGGGGGAGCAGTACTTC.

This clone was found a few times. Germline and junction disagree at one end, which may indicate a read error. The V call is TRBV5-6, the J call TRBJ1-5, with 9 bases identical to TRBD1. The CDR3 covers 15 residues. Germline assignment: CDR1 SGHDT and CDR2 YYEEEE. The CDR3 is CASSLGDRVNQPQHF. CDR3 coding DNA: TGTGCCAGCAGTTTGGGGGACAGGGTCAATCAGCCCCAGCATTTT. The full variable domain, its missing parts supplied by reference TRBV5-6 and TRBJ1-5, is DAGVTQSPTHLIKTRGQQVTLRCSPKSGHDTVSWYQQALGQGPQFIFQYYEEEERQRGNFPDRFSGHQFPNYSSELNVNALLLGDSALYLCASSLGDRVNQPQHFGDGTRLSIL.

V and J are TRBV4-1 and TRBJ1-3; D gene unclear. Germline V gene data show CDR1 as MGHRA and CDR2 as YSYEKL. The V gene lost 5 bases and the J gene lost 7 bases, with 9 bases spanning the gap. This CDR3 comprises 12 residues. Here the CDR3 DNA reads TGCGCCAGCAGCAATATTGGCAACACCATATATTTT. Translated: CASSNIGNTIYF.

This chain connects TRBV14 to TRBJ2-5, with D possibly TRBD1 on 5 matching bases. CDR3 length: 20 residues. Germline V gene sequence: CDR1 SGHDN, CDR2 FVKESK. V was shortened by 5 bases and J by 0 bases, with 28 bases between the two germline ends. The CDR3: CASSKPLGPGPSTYQETQYF. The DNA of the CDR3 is TGTGCCAGCAGCAAGCCCCTCGGGCCAGGGCCTTCAACATACCAAGAGACCCAGTACTTC.

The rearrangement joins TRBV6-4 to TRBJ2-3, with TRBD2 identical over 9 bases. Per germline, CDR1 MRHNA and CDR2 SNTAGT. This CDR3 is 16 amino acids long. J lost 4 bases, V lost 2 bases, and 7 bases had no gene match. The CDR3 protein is CASSDSAGGGADTQYF. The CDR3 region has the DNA TGTGCCAGCAGTGACAGTGCGGGGGGGGGCGCAGATACGCAGTATTTT.